This entry concerns a single T cell receptor (beta chain). The sample comes from a study of blood T cell repertoires in COVID-19. Method: immunoSEQ multiplex PCR; TCRdb's copy keeps in-frame clones and lacks some. The table lists about 310,000 clones, 89% of them singletons. The germline gives CDR1 MDHEN, CDR2 SYDVKM. The CDR3 runs 15 residues. V gave up 6 bases and J gave up 2 bases, with 13 bases separating them. Sequenced sample: PBMCs or T cells enriched from blood (not recorded which). The chain has TRBV28 and TRBJ2-2; possible D gene TRBD2, 6 bases. The clonotype originates from a woman in her forties who had recovered from COVID-19. CDR3 residues: CASRGDGTNTGELFF. The CDR3 DNA follows: TGTGCCAGCAGGGGGGACGGGACTAACACCGGGGAGCTGTTTTTT.